This T cell receptor beta chain was profiled in a study of regulatory T cells in long-lasting Graves disease. Study-level information: The antithyroid drugs taken by newly diagnosed Graves' patients had been used for under 3 months.

General study points: Accuracy may have suffered from the small sample size. There was favoring of TRBV28, TRBJ1-2 and TRBJ2-5 in persistent disease.

Per germline, CDR1 SGDLS and CDR2 YYNGEE. V lost 4 bases and J 7 bases, leaving 15 bases between the germline ends. This CDR3 is built from 14 residues. About this clonotype itself: Its antigen is currently unknown.

Arm-PCR of CDR3 regions and iRepertoire HTBI primers were used to build TCR beta libraries. Study processing details: Across all samples, just over 60 TRBV segments and more than 11 TRBJ segments were identified. TCRdb itself ran the multiplex PCR reads through MiXCR, one entry per CDR3 protein. TCRdb, not the original authors, processed these V and J calls. The top ten hold 20% to 25% of the sample, which has about 380,000 distinct CDR3 sequences, 15% to 17% seen once. Sample time point: newly diagnosed GD, antithyroid drugs for less than 3 months. There was RNA extracted from PBMCs, and the TCR library was made from it.

The rearrangement uses TRBV9 and TRBJ1-5; possibly TRBD1 for D (6 bases). The material sequenced was peripheral blood mononuclear cells (PBMCs), taken at new diagnosis, from a patient treated with antithyroid drugs. The TCR originated in a female donor with Graves disease. The CDR3 sequence is CASSPDPTGQPQHF. The CDR3 DNA follows: TGTGCCAGCAGCCCAGACCCGACAGGCCAGCCCCAGCATTTT.